This T cell receptor (beta chain) derives from a study of control samples from healthy donors and cancer patients. Assay used: immunoSEQ multiplex PCR; TCRdb lists only in-frame clones, some missing. Counted here are 75,000 to 95,000 clones, 93% occurring once; the ten biggest clones make up 1.5%. Germline assignment: CDR1 MNHEY and CDR2 SMNVEV (reference sequence). Unmatched junction bases numbered 7, after V lost 3 bases and J lost 2 bases. The CDR3 extends over 16 amino acids. Sequencing used blood. The gene calls are TRBV27 and TRBJ2-7, with TRBD2 matching 10 bases. The clonotype comes from a woman in her twenties or thirties in good health. CDR3 amino acids: CASSFSLLAGAYEQYF. In DNA, the CDR3 is TGTGCCAGCAGTTTTTCCCTTCTAGCGGGAGCCTACGAGCAGTACTTC.